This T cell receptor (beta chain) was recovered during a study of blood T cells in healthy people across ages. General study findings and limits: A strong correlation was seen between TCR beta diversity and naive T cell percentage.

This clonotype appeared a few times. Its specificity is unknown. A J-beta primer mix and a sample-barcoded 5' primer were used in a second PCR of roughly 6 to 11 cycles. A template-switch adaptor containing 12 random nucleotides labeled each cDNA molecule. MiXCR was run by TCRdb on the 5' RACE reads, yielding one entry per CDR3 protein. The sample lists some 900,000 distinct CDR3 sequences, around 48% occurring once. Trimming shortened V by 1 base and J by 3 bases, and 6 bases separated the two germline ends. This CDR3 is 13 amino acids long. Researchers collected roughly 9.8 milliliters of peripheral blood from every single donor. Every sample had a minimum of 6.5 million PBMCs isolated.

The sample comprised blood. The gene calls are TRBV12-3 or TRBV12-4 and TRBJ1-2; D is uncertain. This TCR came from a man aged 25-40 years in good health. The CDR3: CASSLVTDYGYTF. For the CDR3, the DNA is TGTGCCAGCAGTTTAGTGACCGACTATGGCTACACCTTC.